The clone carrying this T cell receptor beta chain was seen a handful of times. Its cognate antigen is unknown. This specimen comes from a study of beta chain features in type 1 diabetes. Whole-study findings and limits: Naive, central memory and regulatory TCRB repertoires appeared more similar among patients than healthy donors. In every one of the four CD4+ subsets, TCRB CDR3s were moderately but significantly shorter in Type 1 diabetes patients.

Investigators reverse transcribed all isolated RNA, so they sequenced expressed TCRB transcripts. Method: immunoSEQ multiplex PCR; TCRdb's copy keeps in-frame clones and lacks some. This table holds 300,000 to 450,000 clones, roughly 12% found once. This sequence originates from a young man in good health. Sequencing input: naive CD4+ T cells from blood.

The CDR3 DNA follows: TGTGCCAGCAGTTACACCGCGGGACAGAGCTACGAGCAGTACTTC. Translation: CASSYTAGQSYEQYF. V and J are TRBV6-5 and TRBJ2-7; maybe TRBD1 (7 bases). V was pared by 2 bases and J by 3 bases, with 14 bases between. The V gene's germline CDR1 is MNHEY and CDR2 SVGAGI. The CDR3 is 15 amino acids.